These 15 T cell receptor beta chains were all obtained from the same sample, sequenced in a study of shared clonotypes between healthy human individuals. Assay: immunoSEQ multiplex PCR; the TCRdb copy retains only in-frame clones and omits some. Of roughly 590,000 clones in the sample, about 95% were seen once. CD45RO negativity and positive selection for CCR7 defined naive CD8 cells, a population that excluded terminally differentiated effector memory CD45RA+ cells. Input material: naive CD8+ T cells sorted from blood. The receptor source for this set is a woman in her twenties or thirties in good health.

This chain connects TRBV27 to TRBJ2-1; 10 bases are shared with TRBD1. With 8 bases clipped from V and 1 base from J, the junction kept 8 bases outside the gene matches. Germline loops: CDR1 MNHEY, CDR2 SMNVEV (reference sequence). The CDR3 spans 16 residues. The CDR3 DNA follows: TGTGCCAGCGGACCGACAGGGGGCATATCCTACAATGAGCAGTTCTTC. Protein product: CASGPTGGISYNEQFF.

The V call is TRBV28, the J call TRBJ2-3, with 10 bases aligning to TRBD2. This CDR3 spans 17 amino acids. Per germline, CDR1 MDHEN and CDR2 SYDVKM. V lost 4 bases, J lost 3 bases, and 10 bases stayed unmatched. In DNA, the CDR3 is TGTGCCAGCAGTTCTGGGCTAGCGGGAGAATGGACAGATACGCAGTATTTT. Amino acids: CASSSGLAGEWTDTQYF.

This chain joins TRBV29-1 and TRBJ2-5; possibly TRBD1 for D (6 bases). Trimming removed 4 bases at V and 2 bases at J, with 14 bases between. This CDR3 is 14 amino acids long. Germline lookup yields CDR1 SQVTM and CDR2 ANQGSEA. DNA of the CDR3: TGCAGCGTTGGGCCGAGACAGGTGCAAGAGACCCAGTACTTC. Protein: CSVGPRQVQETQYF.

This clone was recorded a few times. The rearrangement joins TRBV29-1 to TRBJ1-1; D perhaps matches TRBD1 (5 bases). The V end lost 4 bases, the J end lost 4 bases, and 13 bases lay between the germline ends. Germline V gene sequence: CDR1 SQVTM, CDR2 ANQGSEA. The CDR3 has 13 amino acids. CDR3 sequence reads: CSVGQGLSTEAFF. The CDR3, as DNA: TGCAGCGTTGGCCAGGGCTTAAGCACTGAAGCTTTCTTT. Using reference TRBV29-1 and TRBJ1-1 for the parts outside the CDR3, the full variable domain is SAVISQKPSRDICQRGTSLTIQCQVDSQVTMMFWYRQQPGQSLTLIATANQGSEATYESGFVIDKFPISRPNLTFSTLTVSNMSPEDSSIYLCSVGQGLSTEAFFGQGTRLTVV.

This sequence joins TRBV5-1 and TRBJ2-5; no reliable D call. The CDR3 has 14 amino acids. Germline assignment: CDR1 SGHRS and CDR2 YFSETQ. The V end lost 0 bases, the J end lost 3 bases, and 9 bases lay between the germline ends. CDR3 residues: CASSLGDPEETQYF. CDR3 sequence (DNA): TGCGCCAGCAGCTTGGGGGATCCCGAAGAGACCCAGTACTTC.

The rearrangement joins TRBV6-1 to TRBJ1-1; 7 nucleotides match TRBD1. The germline gives CDR1 MNHNS, CDR2 SASEGT. The CDR3 sequence is 13 residues long. Germline trimming cut 1 base from V and 11 bases from J; bases unmatched to any gene: 7. CDR3 protein: CASSEGDSFFAFF. As DNA, the CDR3 is TGTGCCAGCAGTGAAGGGGACAGCTTCTTCGCTTTCTTT.

This sequence joins TRBV7-9 and TRBJ2-2, with 9 bases aligning to TRBD2. The J segment lost 0 bases and the V segment lost 5 bases, leaving 7 bases of the junction unmatched. The CDR3 is 17 amino acids. Looked up from germline, CDR1 is SEHNR and CDR2 is FQNEAQ (reference sequence). This CDR3 reads CASSGGLAGPNTGELFF. The CDR3 DNA reads TGTGCCAGCAGCGGGGGGCTAGCGGGGCCGAACACCGGGGAGCTGTTTTTT.

The chain recombines TRBV28 with TRBJ1-1; maybe TRBD1 (5 bases). V was clipped by 3 bases and J by 7 bases, with 12 bases between them. From germline, CDR1 is MDHEN and CDR2 SYDVKM. The CDR3 has 13 residues. The CDR3 is CASSFSGGVEAFF. For the CDR3, the DNA is TGTGCCAGCAGTTTCTCCGGGGGGGTTGAAGCTTTCTTT.

The chain has TRBV18 and TRBJ2-3; D is perhaps TRBD1 or TRBD2 (5 bases each). Looked up from germline, CDR1 is KGHSH and CDR2 is LQKENI. Trimming took off 5 bases at V and 5 bases at J, with 14 bases between the two ends. The CDR3 consists of 14 residues. DNA for the CDR3: TGTGCCAGCTCAGCCGCGAGGGGTCAAGATACGCAGTATTTT. Translation gives CASSAARGQDTQYF. Full variable domain (rest looked up from reference TRBV18 and TRBJ2-3): NAGVMQNPRHLVRRRGQEARLRCSPMKGHSHVYWYRQLPEEGLKFMVYLQKENIIDESGMPKERFSAEFPKEGPSILRIQQVVRGDSAAYFCASSAARGQDTQYFGPGTRLTVL.

The chain uses TRBV15 and TRBJ1-4, with a weak D call TRBD1 (6 bases). Trimming took 0 bases from V and 11 from J, leaving 7 bases between them. Germline-derived CDR1 and CDR2 are LNHNV and YYDKDF (reference sequence). CDR3 size: 12 residues. This CDR3 reads CATSRDRGKLFF. In DNA, the CDR3 is TGTGCCACCAGCAGAGATAGGGGGAAACTGTTTTTT. Supplemented by reference TRBV15 and TRBJ1-4, the full variable domain reads DAMVIQNPRYQVTQFGKPVTLSCSQTLNHNVMYWYQQKSSQAPKLLFHYYDKDFNNEADTPDNFQSRRPNTSFCFLDIRSPGLGDTAMYLCATSRDRGKLFFGSGTQLSVL.

The J gene is TRBJ2-7, the V gene TRBV28, with TRBD2 identical over 8 bases. Germline V lookup: CDR1 MDHEN, CDR2 SYDVKM. This CDR3 is 14 amino acids long. J was trimmed by 1 base and V by 3 bases; bases with no gene match: 2. The chain's CDR3 is CASSFSSGSYEQYF. The CDR3, as DNA: TGTGCCAGCAGTTTTTCTAGCGGGTCCTACGAGCAGTACTTC.

The rearrangement links TRBV5-1 to TRBJ2-2, with D hard to call. V dropped 4 bases and J dropped 1 base, with 14 bases sitting between them. This CDR3 region has 16 residues. Germline values: CDR1 SGHRS, CDR2 YFSETQ. This chain's CDR3 is CASSTPRVGNTGELFF. The CDR3 bases are TGCGCCAGCAGCACCCCTCGGGTGGGGAACACCGGGGAGCTGTTTTTT.

Note on this clone: Other nucleotide sequences from this sample produce the same CDR3. This rearrangement joins TRBV9 to TRBJ1-4; no clear D gene. CDR3 length equals 15 residues. Between the trimmed V and J ends, which lost 0 bases and 0 bases, there was a span of 6 bases. Germline V gives CDR1 SGDLS, CDR2 YYNGEE. The CDR3 region is CASSVEAATNEKLFF. The CDR3 DNA follows: TGTGCCAGCAGCGTAGAAGCTGCAACTAATGAAAAACTGTTTTTT.

The CDR3 loop is CASSLGAGVNTEAFF. In DNA form, the CDR3 reads TGTGCCAGCAGTTTAGGGGCCGGGGTGAACACTGAAGCTTTCTTT. The chain joins TRBV27 to TRBJ1-1; maybe TRBD1 (5 bases). CDR1 is MNHEY and CDR2 is SMNVEV in the germline V gene (reference sequence). V was shortened by 2 bases and J by 0 bases, with 10 bases between the two germline ends. This CDR3 is 15 amino acids long.

V is TRBV2 and J is TRBJ1-5; unclear D gene. There are 13 residues in the CDR3. V lost 3 bases to trimming and J lost 0 bases, with 3 bases between them. Germline loops: CDR1 SNHLY, CDR2 FYNNEI. The CDR3, as DNA: TGTGCCAGCAGTGACCGTAGCAATCAGCCCCAGCATTTT. It encodes CASSDRSNQPQHF.